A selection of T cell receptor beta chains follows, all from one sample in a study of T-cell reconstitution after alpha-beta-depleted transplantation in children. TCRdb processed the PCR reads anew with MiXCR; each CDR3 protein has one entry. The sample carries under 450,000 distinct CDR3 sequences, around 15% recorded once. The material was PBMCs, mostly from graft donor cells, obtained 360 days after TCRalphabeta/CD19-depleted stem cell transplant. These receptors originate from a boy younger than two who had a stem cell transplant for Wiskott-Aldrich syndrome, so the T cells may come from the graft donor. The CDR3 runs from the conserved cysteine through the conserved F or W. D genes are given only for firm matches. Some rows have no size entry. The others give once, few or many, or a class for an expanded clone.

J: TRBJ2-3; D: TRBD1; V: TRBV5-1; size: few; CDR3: CASSALTGTLTDTQYF; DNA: TGCGCCAGCAGCGCCTTGACAGGGACCCTCACAGATACGCAGTATTTT
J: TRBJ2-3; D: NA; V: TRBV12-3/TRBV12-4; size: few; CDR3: CASSLTLHTQYF; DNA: TGTGCCAGCAGCCTGACTCTCCATACGCAGTATTTT
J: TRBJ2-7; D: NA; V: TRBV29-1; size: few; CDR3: CSVDGQGGGSYEQYF; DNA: TGCAGCGTTGACGGGCAGGGGGGAGGTTCCTACGAGCAGTACTTC
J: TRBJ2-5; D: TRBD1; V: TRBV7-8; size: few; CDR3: CASSLRDRGETQYF; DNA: TGTGCCAGCAGCTTAAGGGACAGGGGTGAGACCCAGTACTTC
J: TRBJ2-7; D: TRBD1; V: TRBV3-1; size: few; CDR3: CASSQAGQGALKQYF; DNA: TGTGCCAGCAGCCAAGCGGGACAGGGGGCCTTGAAGCAGTACTTC
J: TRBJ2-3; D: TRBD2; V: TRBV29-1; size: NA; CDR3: CSVELAGTDTQYF; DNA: TGCAGCGTCGAACTAGCGGGCACAGATACGCAGTATTTT
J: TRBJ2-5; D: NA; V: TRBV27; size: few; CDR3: CASGTLRETQYF; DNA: TGTGCCAGCGGGACTCTCCGAGAGACCCAGTACTTC
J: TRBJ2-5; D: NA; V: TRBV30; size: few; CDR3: CAWGHPGKAKETQYF; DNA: TGTGCCTGGGGTCACCCGGGCAAGGCCAAAGAGACCCAGTACTTC
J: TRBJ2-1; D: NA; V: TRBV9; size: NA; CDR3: CASSVRGGGSAGEQFF; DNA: TGTGCCAGCAGCGTCAGGGGTGGCGGGAGCGCCGGTGAGCAGTTCTTC
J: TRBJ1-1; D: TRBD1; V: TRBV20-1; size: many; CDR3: CSAPDRVSTEAFF; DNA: TGCAGTGCTCCGGACAGGGTGAGCACTGAAGCTTTCTTT
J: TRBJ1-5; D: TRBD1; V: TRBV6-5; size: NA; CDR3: CASSLLQGSNQPQHF; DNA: TGTGCCAGCAGTCTCTTACAGGGGTCCAATCAGCCCCAGCATTTT
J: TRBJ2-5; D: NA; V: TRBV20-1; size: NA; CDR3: CSAAWTLQETQHF; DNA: TGCAGTGCCGCGTGGACACTCCAAGAGACCCAGCACTTC
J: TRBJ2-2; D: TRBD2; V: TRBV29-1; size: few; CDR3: CSVRGANTGELFF; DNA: TGCAGCGTCCGGGGGGCGAACACCGGGGAGCTGTTTTTT
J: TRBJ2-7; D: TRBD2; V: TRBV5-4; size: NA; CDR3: CASSTRLAGASYEQYF; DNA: TGTGCCAGCAGCACACGACTAGCGGGGGCCTCCTACGAGCAGTACTTC
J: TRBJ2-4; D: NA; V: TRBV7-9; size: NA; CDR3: CASSPMQLAKNIQYF; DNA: TGTGCCAGCAGCCCAATGCAGCTAGCCAAAAACATTCAGTACTTC
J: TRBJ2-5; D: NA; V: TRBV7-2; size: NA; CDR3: CASSFGIRGQETQYF; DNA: TGTGCCAGCAGCTTCGGGATTAGGGGCCAAGAGACCCAGTACTTC
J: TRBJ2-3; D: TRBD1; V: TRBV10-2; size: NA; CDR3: CASSGTGGVRTQYF; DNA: TGCGCCAGCAGTGGAACAGGGGGCGTACGTACGCAGTATTTT
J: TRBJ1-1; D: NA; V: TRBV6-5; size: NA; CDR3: CASSYFRTNTEAFF; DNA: TGTGCCAGCAGTTACTTCAGGACGAACACTGAAGCTTTCTTT
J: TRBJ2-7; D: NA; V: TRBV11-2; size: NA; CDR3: CASSLVVGAYEQYF; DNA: TGTGCCAGCAGCTTAGTTGTGGGAGCCTACGAGCAGTACTTC
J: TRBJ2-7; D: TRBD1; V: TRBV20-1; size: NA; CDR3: CSARDRDRFYEQYF; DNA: TGCAGTGCTAGAGACCGGGACAGGTTCTACGAGCAGTACTTC
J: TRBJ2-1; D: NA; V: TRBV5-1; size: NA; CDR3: CASSSDLGGYNEQFF; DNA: TGCGCCAGCAGCTCCGACCTAGGGGGATACAATGAGCAGTTCTTC
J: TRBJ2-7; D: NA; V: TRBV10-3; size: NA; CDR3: CAISEFGASAYYEQYF; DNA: TGTGCCATCAGTGAGTTTGGGGCCAGCGCCTACTACGAGCAGTACTTC
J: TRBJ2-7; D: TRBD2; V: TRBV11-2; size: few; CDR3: CASSLVAPGTRSVTEQYF; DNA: TGTGCCAGCAGCTTGGTGGCGCCCGGGACTAGGTCAGTAACCGAGCAGTACTTC
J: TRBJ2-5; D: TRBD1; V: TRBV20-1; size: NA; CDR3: CSAAGTGTSSSQETQYF; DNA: TGCAGTGCCGCCGGGACAGGGACTTCCTCCTCCCAAGAGACCCAGTACTTC
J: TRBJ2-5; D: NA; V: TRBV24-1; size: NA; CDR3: CATSAWPSEETQYF; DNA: TGTGCCACCAGTGCTTGGCCGTCAGAAGAGACCCAGTACTTC
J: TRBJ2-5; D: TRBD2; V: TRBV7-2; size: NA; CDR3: CASSFGLAGMETQYF; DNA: TGTGCCAGCAGCTTTGGACTAGCGGGGATGGAGACCCAGTACTTC
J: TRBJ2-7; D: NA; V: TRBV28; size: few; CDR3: CASSLQALDGEQYF; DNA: TGTGCCAGCAGTTTACAGGCCCTTGACGGCGAGCAGTACTTC